This T cell receptor beta chain is drawn from a study of CD8+ T cells in alopecia areata. Investigators isolated RNA and reverse transcribed it into cDNA to act as the sequencing template. Sequenced by immunoSEQ multiplex PCR; TCRdb stores in-frame clones only, minus some. The sample holds 130,000 to 150,000 clones, 87% seen once. This TCR was sampled from a human donor with alopecia areata. The sequencing here drew on CD8+ T cells sorted from blood, taken at week 0.

CDR3 sequence: CASSRQGPYEQYF. CDR3 DNA: TGTGCCAGCAGTAGACAGGGGCCCTACGAGCAGTACTTC. The chain joins TRBV27 to TRBJ2-7; 8 bases align to TRBD1. CDR1 is MNHEY and CDR2 is SMNVEV in the germline V gene (reference sequence). CDR3 length: 13 residues. The trim removed 5 bases at V and 2 bases at J, leaving 2 bases unmatched.